Included here is one T cell receptor beta chain sequence, with context. What it binds is not known. Trimming took 3 bases from V and 3 from J; bases not matched to a gene: 9. The length of the CDR3 is 15 residues. Looked up from germline, CDR1 is SGDLS and CDR2 is YYNGEE. This entry comes from a study of cytomegalovirus exposure and HLA in healthy donors. Study as a whole: Genotyping showed roughly 77% of hundreds of donors falling in the Caucasian-associated ancestry cluster.

Study-level results: A later analysis revealed that TCR association rates differed between HLA loci, peaking at DRB1 and bottoming out at HLA-C. Among CMV-associated TCR beta chains, most appeared HLA-restricted in a later analysis.

The PCR ran on 60 Vbeta and 13 Jbeta primers. Clones were sequenced by immunoSEQ multiplex PCR, and TCRdb holds only the in-frame ones, with some missing. Of fewer than 250,000 clones in the sample, about 85% were seen once. Donors in the study were healthy people who gave bone marrow. The source of this sequence is a woman between 45 and 65 years old in good health and CMV-seropositive. The J gene is TRBJ2-7, the V gene TRBV9, with 7 nucleotides matching TRBD1. The sequenced material came from PBMCs. CDR3 sequence: CASSARQGRNYEQYF. CDR3 DNA: TGTGCCAGCAGCGCAAGACAGGGAAGAAACTACGAGCAGTACTTC.